The next 8 T cell receptor beta chains were all read from a single sample in a study of cytomegalovirus exposure and HLA in healthy donors. TCRdb keeps only in-frame clones here, not all; method: immunoSEQ multiplex PCR. This table holds around 160,000 clones, roughly 89% found once. The sequencing input was PBMCs. The receptors were sampled from a woman under 30 in good health and CMV-seropositive.

The chain's CDR3 is CASSLAGRGRTSYEQYF. As DNA, the CDR3 is TGTGCCAGCAGCTTAGCCGGAAGGGGCCGAACCTCCTACGAGCAGTACTTC. J is TRBJ2-7 and V is TRBV7-9, with D possibly matching TRBD1 (5 bases). This CDR3 has 17 amino acids. Germline loops: CDR1 SEHNR, CDR2 FQNEAQ (reference sequence). Trimming pared 0 bases from V and 0 bases from J, leaving 15 bases between.

This sequence joins TRBV14 and TRBJ2-1, with a possible D match to TRBD1 (5 bases). The CDR3 length is 14 residues. Germline V gene sequence: CDR1 SGHDN, CDR2 FVKESK. V was pared by 3 bases and J by 4 bases, with 10 bases between. The CDR3 is CASSQVTGYNEQFF. The CDR3 DNA is TGTGCCAGCAGCCAGGTAACAGGTTACAATGAGCAGTTCTTC.

In its sample, this clone was seen a few times. V and J are TRBV27 and TRBJ2-7; 7 nucleotides align to TRBD1. The CDR3 contains 15 residues. CDR1 MNHEY and CDR2 SMNVEV come from the germline V gene (reference sequence). V was clipped by 6 bases and J by 4 bases; unmatched bases: 12. The CDR3 DNA follows: TGTGCCAGCAGGTTGGGACAGCTAGGACCGTACGAGCAGTACTTC. It is translated as CASRLGQLGPYEQYF.

The chain employs TRBV5-1 and TRBJ2-1; 9 bases align to TRBD1. V gave up 3 bases and J gave up 4 bases; unmatched junction bases: 5. The CDR3 has 15 amino acids. Per the germline V gene, CDR1 is SGHRS and CDR2 is YFSETQ. CDR3 DNA: TGCGCCAGCAGCTCGGGGACAGGGACTTACAATGAGCAGTTCTTC. This translates into CASSSGTGTYNEQFF.

The chain recombines TRBV27 with TRBJ2-7, with 7 nucleotides matching TRBD2. Germline V gene data show CDR1 as MNHEY and CDR2 as SMNVEV (reference sequence). V was pared by 6 bases and J by 0 bases, with 11 bases of the junction left unmatched. The CDR3 has 16 residues. CDR3: CASSHLRTRRSYEQYF. CDR3 nucleotide sequence: TGTGCCAGCAGCCACCTTAGGACTAGGCGCTCCTACGAGCAGTACTTC.

Only one count was recorded for this clone. This chain uses TRBV15 with TRBJ2-1; tentatively, D is TRBD2 (6 bases). The V gene lost 1 base and the J gene lost 0 bases, with 13 bases spanning the gap. Germline V lookup: CDR1 LNHNV, CDR2 YYDKDF (reference sequence). The CDR3 runs to 17 residues. The CDR3 here is CATSRGGGISSYNEQFF. The CDR3 DNA follows: TGTGCCACCAGCAGAGGGGGCGGGATCAGCTCCTACAATGAGCAGTTCTTC. Full variable domain (outside the CDR3, taken from reference TRBV15 and TRBJ2-1): DAMVIQNPRYQVTQFGKPVTLSCSQTLNHNVMYWYQQKSSQAPKLLFHYYDKDFNNEADTPDNFQSRRPNTSFCFLDIRSPGLGDTAMYLCATSRGGGISSYNEQFFGPGTRLTVL.

V usage is TRBV2 and J usage is TRBJ2-7, with 10 bases that match TRBD1. CDR3 size: 14 residues. In germline, CDR1 is SNHLY, CDR2 FYNNEI. The trim removed 6 bases at V and 7 bases at J, leaving 9 bases unmatched. CDR3 loop: CASSRDRGNGEQYF. CDR3 DNA sequence: TGTGCCAGCAGCCGGGACAGGGGCAACGGGGAGCAGTACTTC.

The chain joins TRBV27 to TRBJ2-2; 11 nucleotides align to TRBD1. The germline CDR1 and CDR2 sequences are MNHEY and SMNVEV (reference sequence). Trimming cost V 1 base and J 4 bases; bases outside gene matches: 8. There are 18 residues in the CDR3. This chain's CDR3 is CASSLLGGQGAGTGELFF. DNA of the CDR3: TGTGCCAGCAGTTTATTGGGAGGACAGGGGGCAGGCACCGGGGAGCTGTTTTTT.